The source of this T cell receptor (beta chain) is a study of cytomegalovirus exposure and HLA in healthy donors. Study as a whole: Of the donors genotyped, some 400 in all, about 80% fell in the Caucasian-associated ancestry cluster.

The PCR ran on 60 Vbeta and 13 Jbeta primers. Measured with immunoSEQ multiplex PCR; TCRdb has only the in-frame clones, and not every one. The table lists almost 80,000 clones, about two thirds of them singletons. The V gene lost 1 base and the J gene lost 8 bases, with 9 bases spanning the gap. CDR1 is LNHNV and CDR2 is YYDKDF in the germline V gene (reference sequence). CDR3 length: 13 residues. In this sample, this clone turned up a few times. The antigen is not known. Overall study results and limits: Cytomegalovirus-associated TCR beta chains were listed, numbering some 180. In a later analysis, TCR association rates varied by HLA locus: DRB1 most, HLA-C fewest. An analysis done earlier found most TCR beta V segments productive about 90% or about 30% of the time.

This clonotype was sampled from a woman aged 45-65 years in good health and CMV-seropositive. This chain links TRBV15 with TRBJ2-4, with D perhaps TRBD2 (5 bases). Sequenced material: PBMCs. The CDR3 here is CATSRATGDIQYF. The CDR3 nucleotides are TGTGCCACCAGCAGAGCGACCGGGGACATTCAGTACTTC.